This T cell receptor (beta chain) came from a study of T cell responses to AZD1222 COVID-19 vaccine. Method: immunoSEQ multiplex PCR; TCRdb's copy keeps in-frame clones and lacks some. The sample shows 80,000 to 100,000 clones, around 89% of them seen only once. Points from the study as a whole: Spike-wide vaccine-associated CD4 TCRs dominated at 160-218 and 743-854.

With regard to this clone: What it binds is not known.

This CDR3 has 14 residues. This sequence was found in an adult who received the AZD1222 COVID-19 vaccine. The chain couples TRBV1 to TRBJ2-3; the D segment call TRBD2 is taken from the table without a DNA check. TRBV1 is classified as a pseudogene. This material consisted of peripheral blood, taken 28 days after the second AZD1222 dose. The CDR3 loop is CISMLATEADTQYF. The CDR3 DNA is TGCATCTCGATGCTAGCTACTGAGGCAGATACGCAGTATTTT.